The sequence of this TCR beta chain was determined in a study of blood T cell repertoires in COVID-19. The CDR3 totals 15 residues. Per the germline V gene, CDR1 is LNHDA and CDR2 is SQIVND (reference sequence). V shed 4 bases, J shed 7 bases, and the junction held 4 bases outside the gene matches. The data were produced by immunoSEQ multiplex PCR, yet TCRdb's version contains in-frame clones alone and is incomplete. The sample includes 100,000 to 150,000 clones, around nine tenths of them seen just once. This sequence originates from a woman in her 70s with COVID-19, enrolled during active disease. Sequencing was done on a sample of peripheral blood. V and J are TRBV19 and TRBJ2-1; 13 nucleotides line up with TRBD2. CDR3: CASSNGLAGVNEQFF. The CDR3 DNA is TGTGCCAGTAGTAACGGACTAGCGGGGGTAAATGAGCAGTTCTTC.